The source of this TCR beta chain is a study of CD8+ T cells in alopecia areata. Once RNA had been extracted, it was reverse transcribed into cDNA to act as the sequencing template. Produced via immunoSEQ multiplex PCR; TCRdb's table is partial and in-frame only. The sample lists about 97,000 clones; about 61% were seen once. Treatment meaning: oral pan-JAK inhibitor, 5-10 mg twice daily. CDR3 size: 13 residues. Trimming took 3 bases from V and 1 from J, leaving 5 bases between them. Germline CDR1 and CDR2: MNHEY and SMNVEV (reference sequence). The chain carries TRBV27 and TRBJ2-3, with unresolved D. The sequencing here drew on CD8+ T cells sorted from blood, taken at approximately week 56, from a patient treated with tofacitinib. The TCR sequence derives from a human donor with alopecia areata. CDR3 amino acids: CASSFGGTDTQYF. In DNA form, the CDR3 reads TGTGCCAGCAGTTTTGGGGGCACAGATACGCAGTATTTT.